The 27 T cell receptor delta chains below were found in one sample sequenced in a study of gamma-delta chains in newborns, infants, children. TCRdb called clones from the reads again using CATT. The profile covers about 11,000 delta-chain clones, with more than 7.5% appearing a single time and under 9.5% taken by the ten largest. The sample was blood. The receptor set was obtained from a child who was a newborn, infant or young child, either healthy, febrile or measles-vaccinated (not recorded which).

By its share, this clone is medium-sized. The chain is built from TRDV2 and TRDJ1; TRDD3 matches 12 bases. This CDR3 contains 15 residues. CDR1 GEAIGNYY and CDR2 EKD come from the germline V gene. V was clipped by 4 bases and J by 4 bases; unmatched bases: 6. The CDR3 nucleotides are TGTGCCTGTGAGGCCCTGGGGGATACGGGCGATAAACTCATCTTT. It encodes CACEALGDTGDKLIF.

The chain recombines TRDV2 with TRDJ3, with 8 bases aligning to TRDD3. Germline CDR1 GEAIGNYY, CDR2 EKD. The length of the CDR3 is 18 residues. The J segment lost 0 bases and the V segment lost 4 bases, leaving 7 bases of the junction unmatched. The CDR3 here is CACDKLGGSSWDTRQMFF. CDR3 DNA: TGTGCCTGTGATAAACTGGGGGGGAGCTCCTGGGACACCCGACAGATGTTTTTC.

This clone came up a few times. V and J are TRDV1 and TRDJ1; 11 nucleotides agree with TRDD3. In germline, CDR1 is TSWWSYY, CDR2 QGS. Unmatched junction bases numbered 13, after V lost 4 bases and J lost 0 bases. The CDR3 spans 19 residues. The CDR3 here is CALGGTSYWGIYDTDKLIF. CDR3 coding DNA: TGTGCTCTTGGGGGCACTTCCTACTGGGGGATATATGACACCGATAAACTCATCTTT.

V gene TRDV2 combines with J gene TRDJ3; possibly TRDD3 for D (5 bases). Germline V CDR1 and CDR2: GEAIGNYY, EKD. The CDR3 length is 19 residues. V lost 0 bases to trimming and J lost 1 base, with 15 bases between them. As DNA, the CDR3 is TGTGCCTGTGACACCATCCGGGGGGTGAGGTCCTGGGACACCCGACAGATGTTTTTC. Protein: CACDTIRGVRSWDTRQMFF.

V usage is TRDV1 and J usage is TRDJ2; 11 positions match TRDD3. From germline, CDR1 is TSWWSYY and CDR2 QGS. J gave up 6 bases and V 3 bases, and 21 bases lay outside the gene matches. The CDR3 has 21 amino acids. This CDR3 is CALGDTSLPPGGYKGSAQLFF. CDR3 nucleotides: TGTGCTCTTGGGGATACCTCCCTTCCGCCTGGGGGATACAAAGGTTCAGCACAACTCTTCTTT.

This clone has just a few counts. The chain employs TRDV2 and TRDJ1, with 7 nucleotides matching TRDD3. Germline CDR1 is GEAIGNYY and CDR2 is EKD. This CDR3 comprises 13 residues. The ends lost 0 bases at V and 3 bases at J; junction bases unmatched: 0. The chain's CDR3 is CACDTGGSDKLIF. The CDR3 bases are TGTGCCTGTGACACCGGGGGATCCGATAAACTCATCTTT.

The sample holds a few counts of this clone. This chain uses TRDV2 with TRDJ1, with D perhaps TRDD3 (5 bases). Trimming removed 0 bases from V and 0 bases from J, with 19 bases in between. Germline values: CDR1 GEAIGNYY, CDR2 EKD. The CDR3 has 18 residues. The CDR3 DNA sequence: TGTGCCTGTGACACCGTGAAAGGGGGTCCGAAGTACACCGATAAACTCATCTTT. Translated: CACDTVKGGPKYTDKLIF.

This clone has just a few counts. TCRdb's protein, taken from a much larger clone, differs from this DNA's translation at residue 11, likely owing to a read error; the protein displayed comes from the DNA. The CDR3: CACDTLYGYDRLIF. Written as DNA, the CDR3 is TGTGCCTGTGACACTTTGTACGGATACGATAGACTCATCTTT. The genes are TRDV2 and TRDJ1; TRDD3 aligns across 7 bases. The CDR3 spans 14 residues. Germline values: CDR1 GEAIGNYY, CDR2 EKD.

A word on this clone: Germline is not matched at one junction end, which may reflect a read error. This sequence joins TRDV2 and TRDJ1; the D gene is possibly TRDD3 (6 bases). From germline, CDR1 is GEAIGNYY and CDR2 EKD. The CDR3 has 17 residues. CDR3 protein: CACGTVSGGGNTDKLIF. DNA for the CDR3: TGTGCCTGTGGCACCGTGAGTGGAGGGGGGAACACCGATAAACTCATCTTT.

V gene TRDV1 combines with J gene TRDJ1, with 8 bases aligning to TRDD2. The CDR3 covers 21 residues. V gave up 2 bases and J gave up 0 bases; unmatched junction bases: 20. Per germline, CDR1 TSWWSYY and CDR2 QGS. CDR3 region: CALGEFTSYRYWSFYTDKLIF. CDR3 sequence (DNA): TGTGCTCTTGGGGAATTTACTTCCTACCGTTACTGGAGCTTTTACACCGATAAACTCATCTTT.

This clone was observed a few times. The CDR3 DNA sequence: TGTGCCTGTGACACCGTCAGCCCCTGGGGGATACAGGTCGATAAACTCATCTTT. As protein: CACDTVSPWGIQVDKLIF. The V gene is TRDV2, the J gene TRDJ1, with TRDD3 matching over 11 bases. Germline CDR1 is GEAIGNYY and CDR2 is EKD. CDR3 size: 18 residues. V gave up 0 bases and J gave up 4 bases; unmatched junction bases: 12.

V and J are TRDV2 and TRDJ3; 10 bases fit TRDD3. Germline CDR1 GEAIGNYY, CDR2 EKD. V lost 0 bases to trimming and J lost 4 bases; unmatched junction nucleotides: 14. The CDR3 length is 21 residues. The CDR3 DNA sequence: TGTGCCTGTGACACCGCTGTACTGGGGGATGTTAATCGGTGGGACACCCGACAGATGTTTTTC. As protein: CACDTAVLGDVNRWDTRQMFF.

This clone was counted a few times. V usage is TRDV2 and J usage is TRDJ1; 10 nucleotides line up with TRDD3. This CDR3 is 22 amino acids long. CDR1 is GEAIGNYY and CDR2 is EKD in the germline V gene. Trimming took 1 base from V and 0 from J; bases not matched to a gene: 22. The CDR3 region is CACDTVSVTGGLRATYTDKLIF. The CDR3 nucleotides read TGTGCCTGTGACACGGTTTCTGTCACTGGGGGATTACGTGCAACGTACACCGATAAACTCATCTTT.

The chain carries TRDV2 and TRDJ1; tentatively, D is TRDD3 (6 bases). CDR3 length: 17 amino acids. Germline assignment: CDR1 GEAIGNYY and CDR2 EKD. Trimming took 3 bases from V and 8 from J, leaving 27 bases between them. The CDR3 loop is CACDALLGTGENGKLIF. The CDR3 nucleotides are TGTGCCTGTGACGCATTACTGGGTACGGGGGAGAACGGGAAACTCATCTTT.

This clone is medium-sized within its sample. The same CDR3 can be traced to other DNA sequences in this sample. The chain employs TRDV2 and TRDJ3, with TRDD3 matching over 11 bases. CDR1 GEAIGNYY and CDR2 EKD come from the germline V gene. V lost 2 bases, J lost 2 bases, and 4 bases stayed unmatched. There are 18 residues in the CDR3. The CDR3 sequence: CACDKVLGDTWDTRQMFF. Written as DNA, the CDR3 is TGTGCCTGTGACAAAGTACTGGGGGATACCTGGGACACCCGACAGATGTTTTTC.

This clone is medium-sized in the sample. Distinct nucleotide sequences in the sample also encode this CDR3. This rearrangement joins TRDV2 to TRDJ1, with 11 bases aligning to TRDD3. The V gene's germline CDR1 is GEAIGNYY and CDR2 EKD. Unmatched junction bases numbered 16, after V lost 1 base and J lost 4 bases. CDR3 length: 19 residues. The CDR3 loop is CACDTLLMGDTKGDDKLIF. In DNA form, the CDR3 reads TGTGCCTGTGACACTCTGTTGATGGGGGATACGAAGGGGGACGATAAACTCATCTTT.

This clone showed up just a few times. At one boundary the junction diverges from the germline segment, which might be a read error. This CDR3 is CACDTAGGSWDARQMFF. DNA for the CDR3: TGTGCCTGTGACACAGCTGGGGGCTCCTGGGACGCCCGACAGATGTTTTTC. The chain couples TRDV2 to TRDJ3; 7 bases are a match to TRDD3. Germline CDR1 is GEAIGNYY and CDR2 is EKD. This CDR3 is built from 17 residues.

This clone has just a few counts. Here the CDR3 reads CAAVFTPRWGTYTDKLIF. The CDR3 DNA is TGTGCAGCAGTTTTCACCCCCCGCTGGGGGACTTACACCGATAAACTCATCTTT. The J gene is TRDJ1, the V gene TRAV29/DV5; 8 positions match TRDD3. The junction had 17 bases not matched to a gene; V was cut back by 4 bases and J by 0 bases. The CDR3 runs 18 residues. Germline CDR1 reads NSMFDY; CDR2 reads ISSIKDK.

The chain recombines TRDV2 with TRDJ3; 13 positions agree with TRDD3. The V and J ends lost 2 bases and 0 bases, in that order; junction bases with no gene match: 9. CDR3 length: 21 residues. CDR1 and CDR2 (germline): GEAIGNYY, EKD. CDR3 residues: CACDKVLGDTPSSWDTRQMFF. CDR3 bases: TGTGCCTGTGACAAAGTACTGGGGGATACGCCAAGCTCCTGGGACACCCGACAGATGTTTTTC.

By proportion, this clone is medium-sized. In the same sample, other DNA sequences code for this CDR3. The chain recombines TRDV2 with TRDJ2; 7 bases agree with TRDD3. V lost 0 bases, J lost 1 base, and 4 bases stayed unmatched. The CDR3 contains 16 residues. The germline gives CDR1 GEAIGNYY, CDR2 EKD. The CDR3 nucleotides read TGTGCCTGTGACACCTTGATGGGGGATTTGACAGCACAACTCTTCTTT. This gives the protein CACDTLMGDLTAQLFF.

V and J are TRDV2 and TRDJ3, with 12 nucleotides matching TRDD3. The CDR3 length is 20 residues. Germline-derived CDR1 and CDR2 are GEAIGNYY and EKD. V lost 5 bases and J lost 0; bases outside the gene matches: 10. Written as DNA, the CDR3 is TGTGCCTGTGTCCCACTGGGGGATACAAGAAGCTCCTGGGACACCCGACAGATGTTTTTC. Its translation: CACVPLGDTRSSWDTRQMFF.

V gene TRDV2 combines with J gene TRDJ3; D is possibly TRDD3 (6 bases). CDR1 and CDR2 from the germline V gene are GEAIGNYY and EKD. Trimming left V 1 base short and J 0 bases short, with 12 bases between. This CDR3 contains 18 residues. The CDR3 bases are TGTGCCTGTGACACTCTGGGGAGAAGCTCCTGGGACACCCGACAGATGTTTTTC. Translating it yields CACDTLGRSSWDTRQMFF.

A remark on this clone: A far larger clone is one nucleotide away, so this likely arose from a read error. The genes are TRDV2 and TRDJ3; D unresolved. This CDR3 is 17 amino acids long. The V gene lost 0 bases and the J gene lost 0 bases, with 8 bases spanning the gap. Germline CDR1 is GEAIGNYY and CDR2 is EKD. The CDR3 region has the DNA TGTGCCTGTGACACCCGGGCGAGCTCCTGGGACACCCGACAGATGTTTTTC. Translating gives CACDTRASSWDTRQMFF.

This clone came up a few times. V and J are TRDV2 and TRDJ3, with 8 nucleotides matching TRDD3. Trimming took 1 base from V and 0 from J; bases not matched to a gene: 10. Germline assignment: CDR1 GEAIGNYY and CDR2 EKD. This CDR3 spans 20 amino acids. In nucleotides, the CDR3 is TGTGCCTGTGACACAATAACTGGGGGTCAAAACTCCTGGGACACCCGACAGATGTTTTTC. As protein: CACDTITGGQNSWDTRQMFF.

This clone was observed a handful of times. The chain carries TRDV2 and TRDJ1; 13 nucleotides match TRDD3. This CDR3 spans 16 amino acids. The germline CDR1 and CDR2 sequences are GEAIGNYY and EKD. Losses at the gene ends were 1 base for V and 3 bases for J; bases not matched to a gene: 4. The CDR3 here is CACDTSTGGYADKLIF. The CDR3 DNA reads as TGTGCCTGTGACACGAGTACTGGGGGATACGCCGATAAACTCATCTTT.

This chain connects TRDV1 to TRDJ1; no clear D gene. The CDR3 is 19 amino acids. The V end was cut by 7 bases, the J end by 6 bases, with 33 bases between. The germline V gene encodes CDR1 TSWWSYY and CDR2 QGS. The CDR3 sequence: CALANVYRPSLDGNYKLIF. In DNA form, the CDR3 reads TGTGCTCTTGCCAACGTATATCGGCCCTCCTTGGATGGTAATTATAAACTCATCTTT.

The V call is TRDV2, the J call TRDJ1; the match to TRDD3 covers 7 bases. The CDR3 covers 19 residues. Germline V gives CDR1 GEAIGNYY, CDR2 EKD. V shed 2 bases and J 0 bases; nucleotides not matched to a gene: 17. DNA for the CDR3: TGTGCCTGTGACAGTCTCCCGAGCCTGGGGGCTCTGTACACCGATAAACTCATCTTT. Translation gives CACDSLPSLGALYTDKLIF.